This T cell receptor (beta chain) is drawn from a study of identical twins. This CDR3 contains 14 residues. The trim removed 5 bases at V and 11 bases at J, leaving 13 bases unmatched. Each CDR3 protein gets one entry after TCRdb re-called the 5' RACE reads with MiXCR. The sample holds approximately 490,000 distinct CDR3 sequences, around 20% seen once. This sample was shared with a second study, whose subject was yellow fever vaccine responses in identical twins.

Sequenced: CD4+ T cells sorted from blood. This sequence originates from a woman in her late teens or twenties in good health. The gene calls are TRBV12-3 or TRBV12-4 and TRBJ1-1; 8 bases are shared with TRBD1. This CDR3 reads CASSPETGVRNAFF. The CDR3 DNA is TGTGCCAGCAGTCCAGAGACAGGGGTAAGGAATGCTTTCTTT.